One T cell receptor beta chain is described in this entry. An end of the junction does not agree with germline; a read error may underlie this. TCRdb used MiXCR to reprocess the 5' RACE reads, holding one entry per CDR3 protein. The profile shows around 63,000 distinct CDR3 sequences, around 15% of them singletons. This record comes from a study of T cells of healthy individuals. The CDR3 totals 14 residues. The germline V gene encodes CDR1 LGHDT and CDR2 YNNKEL (reference sequence). The clonotype was recovered from a human donor in good health. The chain links TRBV3-1 to TRBJ2-5; the match to TRBD2 covers 9 bases. CDR3 sequence: CASSAAGGQDTQYF. The CDR3 DNA follows: TGTGCCAGCAGCGCAGCGGGGGGCCAAGATACCCAGTACTTC.